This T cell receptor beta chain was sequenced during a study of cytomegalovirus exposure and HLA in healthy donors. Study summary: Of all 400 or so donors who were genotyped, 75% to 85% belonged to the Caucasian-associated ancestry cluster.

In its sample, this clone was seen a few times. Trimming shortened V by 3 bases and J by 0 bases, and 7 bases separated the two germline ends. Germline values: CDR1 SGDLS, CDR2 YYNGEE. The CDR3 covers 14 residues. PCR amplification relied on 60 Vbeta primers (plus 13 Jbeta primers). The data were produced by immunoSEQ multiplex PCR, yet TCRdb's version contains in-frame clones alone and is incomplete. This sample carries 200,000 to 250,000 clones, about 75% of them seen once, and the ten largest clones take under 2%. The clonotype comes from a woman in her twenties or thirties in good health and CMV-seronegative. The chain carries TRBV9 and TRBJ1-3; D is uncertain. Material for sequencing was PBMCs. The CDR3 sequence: CASSGEASGNTIYF. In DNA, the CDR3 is TGTGCCAGCAGCGGAGAGGCCTCTGGAAACACCATATATTTT.